This entry lists 26 T cell receptor beta chains sequenced from one sample in a study of CD8+ T cells in alopecia areata. Sequencing used cDNA as its template, made by extracting RNA and reverse transcribing it. Assay: immunoSEQ multiplex PCR; the TCRdb copy retains only in-frame clones and omits some. The table records 120,000 or so clones, around two fifths of them present only once. The material sequenced was CD4+ T cells sorted from blood. These receptors came from a human donor with alopecia areata.

CDR3 loop: CAISEWGNEQFF. DNA for the CDR3: TGTGCCATCAGTGAGTGGGGAAATGAGCAGTTCTTC. This chain uses TRBV10-3 with TRBJ2-1; no reliable D call. CDR1 is ENHRY and CDR2 is SYGVKD in the germline V gene. The CDR3 has 12 residues. V lost 1 base, J lost 7 bases, and 5 bases lay in between.

The chain couples TRBV11-2 to TRBJ2-1; 7 bases align to TRBD2. This CDR3 region has 15 residues. In germline, CDR1 is SGHAT, CDR2 FQNNGV. The trim removed 7 bases at V and 7 bases at J, leaving 13 bases unmatched. CDR3 in DNA: TGTGCCAGCAAACCATCGGGAGGCCCGGGGAATGAGCAGTTCTTC. It translates to CASKPSGGPGNEQFF.

The chain carries TRBV5-6 and TRBJ2-1; no clear D gene. Between the trimmed V and J ends, which lost 0 bases and 13 bases, there was a span of 8 bases. CDR1 SGHDT and CDR2 YYEEEE come from the germline V gene. The CDR3 is made up of 11 amino acids. The CDR3 is CASSLAKIQFF. CDR3 sequence (DNA): TGTGCCAGCAGCTTGGCAAAGATCCAGTTCTTC.

The gene calls are TRBV18 and TRBJ2-3; D gene unclear. This CDR3 spans 13 amino acids. Germline CDR1 and CDR2: KGHSH and LQKENI. Trimming removed 5 bases at V and 3 bases at J, with 9 bases between. This CDR3 reads CASSLAATDTQYF. CDR3 DNA sequence: TGTGCCAGCTCATTGGCTGCTACAGATACGCAGTATTTT.

V gene TRBV18 combines with J gene TRBJ2-7; D ambiguous. V was cut by 0 bases and J by 4 bases, with 7 bases left in between. Germline V gene data show CDR1 as KGHSH and CDR2 as LQKENI. The CDR3 length is 13 residues. Here the CDR3 reads CASSPPALYEQYF. DNA of the CDR3: TGTGCCAGCTCACCACCGGCGCTATACGAGCAGTACTTC.

This chain joins TRBV5-1 and TRBJ2-1; D is undetermined. Germline loops: CDR1 SGHRS, CDR2 YFSETQ. V was pared by 3 bases and J by 6 bases, with 19 bases between. CDR3 length equals 16 residues. CDR3 in amino acids: CASSSLQYLPGNEQFF. CDR3 coding DNA: TGCGCCAGCAGCTCGTTACAGTACCTACCGGGCAATGAGCAGTTCTTC. Supplemented by reference TRBV5-1 and TRBJ2-1, the full variable domain reads KAGVTQTPRYLIKTRGQQVTLSCSPISGHRSVSWYQQTPGQGLQFLFEYFSETQRNKGNFPGRFSGRQFSNSRSEMNVSTLELGDSALYLCASSSLQYLPGNEQFFGPGTRLTVL.

In its sample, this clone was seen a few times. The chain couples TRBV9 to TRBJ2-1; tentatively, D is TRBD2 (5 bases). This CDR3 has 13 amino acids. CDR1 SGDLS and CDR2 YYNGEE come from the germline V gene. V was shortened by 4 bases and J by 9 bases, with 14 bases between the two germline ends. DNA for the CDR3: TGTGCCAGCAGCTCTCGGACTGGGTTTGAGCAGTTCTTC. It codes for CASSSRTGFEQFF.

The gene calls are TRBV7-2 and TRBJ1-2; perhaps TRBD1 as D (5 bases). V lost 3 bases and J 5 bases, leaving 10 bases between the germline ends. Germline V gene sequence: CDR1 SGHTA, CDR2 FQGNSA. The CDR3 runs 13 residues. CDR3: CASSFTGLYGYTF. CDR3 nucleotides: TGTGCCAGCAGCTTCACAGGACTTTATGGCTACACCTTC.

V and J are TRBV30 and TRBJ2-3; D ambiguous. The length of the CDR3 is 13 residues. V was clipped by 1 base and J by 5 bases, with 10 bases between them. CDR1 is GTSNPN and CDR2 is SVGIG in the germline V gene (reference sequence). The CDR3: CAWSGGLLDTQYF. The CDR3 bases are TGTGCCTGGAGTGGAGGTCTTCTAGATACGCAGTATTTT.

This clone was seen a few times. CDR3 DNA: TGTGCCAGCAGCCTGACTACCGGTGGGGCCAACGTCCTGACTTTC. It is translated as CASSLTTGGANVLTF. The chain recombines TRBV7-3 with TRBJ2-6, with D perhaps matching TRBD2 (5 bases). V was trimmed by 5 bases and J by 3 bases, leaving 11 bases between them. The CDR3 runs 15 residues. Germline CDR1 reads SGHTA; CDR2 reads FQGTGA.

The table lists this clone with a few counts. The gene calls are TRBV29-1 and TRBJ1-1, with D maybe TRBD1 (6 bases). Trimming removed 7 bases at V and 7 bases at J, with 10 bases between. Germline values: CDR1 SQVTM, CDR2 ANQGSEA. The CDR3 is 10 amino acids. CDR3 DNA: TGCAGCGCCTCGGACAGTGAAGCTTTCTTT. Protein sequence: CSASDSEAFF. The complete variable domain, with remaining parts taken from reference TRBV29-1 and TRBJ1-1, reads SAVISQKPSRDICQRGTSLTIQCQVDSQVTMMFWYRQQPGQSLTLIATANQGSEATYESGFVIDKFPISRPNLTFSTLTVSNMSPEDSSIYLCSASDSEAFFGQGTRLTVV.

This chain links TRBV4-1 with TRBJ2-7, with TRBD2 as a possible D gene (6 bases). The CDR3 has 14 amino acids. Germline assignment: CDR1 MGHRA and CDR2 YSYEKL. The V and J ends lost 0 bases and 9 bases respectively, with 15 bases between them. CDR3 bases: TGCGCCAGCAGCCAAGACCAGGTCCCGGGGGTGCAGTACTTC. It encodes CASSQDQVPGVQYF.

This chain links TRBV7-2 with TRBJ2-7; possibly TRBD2 for D (6 bases). CDR1 is SGHTA, CDR2 FQGNSA, per germline. The CDR3 loop spans 12 amino acids. V dropped 7 bases and J dropped 3 bases, with 10 bases sitting between them. CDR3 nucleotide sequence: TGTGCCAGCAACGGAGCGGGCTACGAGCAGTACTTC. Translation gives CASNGAGYEQYF. The full variable domain, with the rest looked up from reference TRBV7-2 and TRBJ2-7, is GAGVSQSPSNKVTEKGKDVELRCDPISGHTALYWYRQSLGQGLEFLIYFQGNSAPDKSGLPSDRFSAERTGGSVSTLTIQRTQQEDSAVYLCASNGAGYEQYFGPGTRLTVT.

This clone has only a few counts. V is TRBV7-9 and J is TRBJ2-5; TRBD1 matches at 8 bases. Germline assignment: CDR1 SEHNR and CDR2 FQNEAQ (reference sequence). The CDR3 is 15 residues long. J was trimmed by 2 bases and V by 5 bases; bases with no gene match: 7. The CDR3 sequence: CASSADREPQETQYF. Written as DNA, the CDR3 is TGTGCCAGCAGCGCGGACAGGGAGCCTCAAGAGACCCAGTACTTC.

The V gene is TRBV9, the J gene TRBJ1-5; weak D call: TRBD1 (6 bases). V lost 4 bases and J 7 bases, leaving 12 bases between the germline ends. The CDR3 covers 13 residues. Germline loops: CDR1 SGDLS, CDR2 YYNGEE. The CDR3 DNA reads as TGTGCCAGCAGCCCACAGGGAGACCAGCCCCAGCATTTT. As protein: CASSPQGDQPQHF.

The chain uses TRBV30 and TRBJ2-5; weak D call: TRBD2 (6 bases). Germline CDR1 GTSNPN, CDR2 SVGIG (reference sequence). The V end was cut by 3 bases, the J end by 5 bases, with 16 bases between. The CDR3 totals 14 residues. CDR3 sequence (DNA): TGTGCCTGGAGACGTGTCGGGAGTTGGGAGACCCAGTACTTC. Its translation is CAWRRVGSWETQYF.

The rearrangement joins TRBV29-1 to TRBJ1-3, with no clear D. Germline-derived CDR1 and CDR2 are SQVTM and ANQGSEA. Trimming shortened V by 6 bases and J by 1 base, and 13 bases separated the two germline ends. The CDR3 covers 14 residues. The CDR3 here is CSVHDTHSGNTIYF. The CDR3 region has the DNA TGCAGCGTCCACGACACTCATTCTGGAAACACCATATATTTT.

V is TRBV30 and J is TRBJ2-7; 7 bases are a match to TRBD2. The CDR3 has 17 amino acids. J was trimmed by 7 bases and V by 0 bases; bases with no gene match: 18. Looked up from germline, CDR1 is GTSNPN and CDR2 is SVGIG (reference sequence). The CDR3 nucleotides are TGTGCCTGGAGTGTACGTTCGGCGGGAGAGGTAATGAGTGAGCAGTACTTC. Its protein is CAWSVRSAGEVMSEQYF.

The table lists this clone with a few counts. V gene TRBV5-1 combines with J gene TRBJ2-4; D is ambiguous. Between the trimmed V and J ends, which lost 0 bases and 0 bases, there was a span of 16 bases. In germline, CDR1 is SGHRS, CDR2 YFSETQ. The CDR3 length is 18 residues. CDR3 protein: CASSLGTLLPVAKNIQYF. The CDR3 DNA follows: TGCGCCAGCAGCTTGGGGACCCTCTTACCTGTAGCCAAAAACATTCAGTACTTC.

This clone was seen once. The chain joins TRBV29-1 to TRBJ2-7; TRBD1 matches 8 bases. Germline loops: CDR1 SQVTM, CDR2 ANQGSEA. The CDR3 is 11 amino acids. The J segment lost 7 bases and the V segment lost 5 bases, leaving 4 bases of the junction unmatched. The CDR3, as DNA: TGCAGCGTTAGCAGGGGGCAAGAGCAGTACTTC. Its translation is CSVSRGQEQYF.

The chain links TRBV6-5 to TRBJ2-3, with 9 bases lining up with TRBD1. The CDR3 is made up of 15 amino acids. V lost 1 base, J lost 4 bases, and 3 bases stayed unmatched. Looked up from germline, CDR1 is MNHEY and CDR2 is SVGAGI. In nucleotides, the CDR3 is TGTGCCAGCAGTTACTTCGGACAGGGGTCAGATACGCAGTATTTT. Protein sequence: CASSYFGQGSDTQYF.

The genes are TRBV5-1 and TRBJ2-7; possible D gene TRBD1, 5 bases. Germline CDR1 reads SGHRS; CDR2 reads YFSETQ. V was pared by 6 bases and J by 2 bases, with 15 bases between. The CDR3 totals 14 residues. This chain's CDR3 is CASMRTGSTYEQYF. The CDR3 bases are TGCGCCAGCATGCGAACAGGCAGTACCTACGAGCAGTACTTC.

This clone turned up a few times. At the DNA level, this CDR3 is encoded by other sequences in the same sample as well. This rearrangement joins TRBV28 to TRBJ2-3; D is uncertain. Germline V CDR1 and CDR2: MDHEN, SYDVKM. The V end was cut by 3 bases, the J end by 6 bases, with 4 bases between. The CDR3 contains 11 residues. The chain's CDR3 is CASSLRDTQYF. The CDR3, as DNA: TGTGCCAGCAGTTTGCGGGATACGCAGTATTTT.

CDR3 nucleotides: TGTGCCAGCAGCTTAGTGGGTAGCGGGCTAGAGACCCAGTACTTC. As protein: CASSLVGSGLETQYF. This chain connects TRBV7-2 to TRBJ2-5; 7 bases match TRBD2. Germline-derived CDR1 and CDR2 are SGHTA and FQGNSA. The V gene end was trimmed by 1 base and the J gene end by 4 bases; junction bases not matched to a gene: 6. There are 15 residues in the CDR3.

This clone was counted ten times or more. The rearrangement uses TRBV7-2 and TRBJ2-3, with D tentatively TRBD2 (6 bases). Trimming took 5 bases from V and 2 from J, leaving 14 bases between them. CDR3 length: 15 amino acids. Germline V lookup: CDR1 SGHTA, CDR2 FQGNSA. This CDR3 is CASSTMGLYTDTQYF. The CDR3 nucleotides read TGTGCCAGCAGCACCATGGGACTTTACACAGATACGCAGTATTTT.

This clone showed up just a few times. The genes are TRBV19 and TRBJ1-1, with D possibly being TRBD1 (6 bases). CDR1 is LNHDA, CDR2 SQIVND, per germline (reference sequence). V was shortened by 3 bases and J by 1 base, with 12 bases between the two germline ends. The CDR3 consists of 15 residues. CDR3 sequence reads: CASSITGLGNTEAFF. The CDR3, as DNA: TGTGCCAGTAGTATCACAGGGCTGGGGAACACTGAAGCTTTCTTT.